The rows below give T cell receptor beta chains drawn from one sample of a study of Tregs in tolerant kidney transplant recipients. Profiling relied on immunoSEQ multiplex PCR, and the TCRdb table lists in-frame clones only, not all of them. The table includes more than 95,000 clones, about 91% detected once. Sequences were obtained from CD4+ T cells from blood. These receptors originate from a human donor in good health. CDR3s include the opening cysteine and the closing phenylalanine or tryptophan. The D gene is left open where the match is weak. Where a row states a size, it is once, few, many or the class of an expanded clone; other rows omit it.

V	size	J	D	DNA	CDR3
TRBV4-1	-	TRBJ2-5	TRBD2	TGCGCCAGCAGCCAAGTCAGTTCAACGACTAGCGGGAGGGCCAAAGAGACCCAGTACTTC	CASSQVSSTTSGRAKETQYF
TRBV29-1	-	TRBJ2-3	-	TGCAGCGCCCAGGGACACACCACAGATACGCAGTATTTT	CSAQGHTTDTQYF
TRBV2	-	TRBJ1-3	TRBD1	TGTGCCAGCAGTGAAGTAGGACAGGGAGAAGGAGGAAACACCATATATTTT	CASSEVGQGEGGNTIYF
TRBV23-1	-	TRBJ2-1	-	TGCGCCAGCAGTCACTACGGACTTGCGGGTCGTACCTACAATGAGCAGTTCTTC	CASSHYGLAGRTYNEQFF
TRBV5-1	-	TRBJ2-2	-	TGCGCCAGCAGCCCGGACAGCAACACCGGGGAGCTGTTTTTT	CASSPDSNTGELFF
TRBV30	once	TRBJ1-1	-	TGTGCCTGGAACCCAGGATTTCCGACCACTGAAGCTTTCTTT	CAWNPGFPTTEAFF
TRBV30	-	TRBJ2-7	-	TGTGCCTGCCAGGAGACAGGCACCCCCGGGATCTACGAGCAGTACTTC	CACQETGTPGIYEQYF
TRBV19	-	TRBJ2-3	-	TGTGCCAGTCGGGCAGGGGGCACAGATACGCAGTATTTT	CASRAGGTDTQYF
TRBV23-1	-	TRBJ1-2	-	TGCGCCAGCAGTCAATCGTGGGTCGAGACCGACCCGAAGAACTATGGCTACACCTTC	CASSQSWVETDPKNYGYTF
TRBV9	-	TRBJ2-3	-	TGTGCCAGCAGCGTAGAGGCTAGGGGTACAGATACGCAGTATTTT	CASSVEARGTDTQYF
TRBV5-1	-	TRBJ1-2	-	TGCGCCAGCAGCTTGGCGGCAGGGACAACTTATGGCTACACCTTC	CASSLAAGTTYGYTF
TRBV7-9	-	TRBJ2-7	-	TGTGCCAGCAGATTTACAGGGGAGGCCATCTACGAGCAGTACTTC	CASRFTGEAIYEQYF
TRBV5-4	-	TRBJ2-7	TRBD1	TGTGCCAGCAGCCGGGACAGTGGCTACGAGCAGTACTTC	CASSRDSGYEQYF
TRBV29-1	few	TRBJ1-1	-	TGCAGCGCCATAAAGGGAGGTAACGCCCTGAACACTGAAGCTTTCTTT	CSAIKGGNALNTEAFF
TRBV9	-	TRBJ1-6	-	TGTGCCAGCAGCAGCACAGGGAATTCACCCCTCCACTTT	CASSSTGNSPLHF
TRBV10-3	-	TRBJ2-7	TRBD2	TGTGCCATCAGTGAGGGACTAGCGGGATCTGTGCAGTACTTC	CAISEGLAGSVQYF
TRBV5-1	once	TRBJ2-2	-	TGCGCCAGCAGCTTGGGACAGTGGAACACCGGGGAGCTGTTTTTT	CASSLGQWNTGELFF
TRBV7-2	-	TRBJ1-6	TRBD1	TGTGCCAGCAGGCGAACAGGGGGCCTTTATAATTCACCCCTCCACTTT	CASRRTGGLYNSPLHF
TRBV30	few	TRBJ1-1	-	TGTGCCTGGAGTCGACAGAACACTGAAGCTTTCTTT	CAWSRQNTEAFF
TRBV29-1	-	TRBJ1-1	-	TGCAGCGTTCGGCGGCAGAACACTGAAGCTTTCTTT	CSVRRQNTEAFF
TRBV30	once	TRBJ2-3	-	TGTGCCTGGAGTGTAAACAGGGTTGGAGATACGCAGTATTTT	CAWSVNRVGDTQYF
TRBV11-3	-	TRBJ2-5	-	TGTGCCAGCAGCTTAGATCGGGAGGGGGCGACCCAGTACTTC	CASSLDREGATQYF
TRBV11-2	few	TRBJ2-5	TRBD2	TGTGCCAGCAGCTTAGGCGTGACTAGCGGACAAGAGACCCAGTACTTC	CASSLGVTSGQETQYF
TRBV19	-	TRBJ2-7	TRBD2	TGTGCCAGTAGTCGGACTAGCGGCCCCTACGAGCAGTACTTC	CASSRTSGPYEQYF
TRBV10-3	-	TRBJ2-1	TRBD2	TGTGCCATCAGTGAGTCGACTAGCGGGAACTACAATGAGCAGTTCTTC	CAISESTSGNYNEQFF
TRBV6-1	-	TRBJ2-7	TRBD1	TGTGCCAGCAGTGAAGGGACAGGGTTCTACGAGCAGTACTTC	CASSEGTGFYEQYF
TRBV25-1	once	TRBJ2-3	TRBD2	TGTGCCAGCAGCGTTATTAGCGGGAGGGCCCCAGATACGCAGTATTTT	CASSVISGRAPDTQYF
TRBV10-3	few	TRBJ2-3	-	TGTGCCATCAGTGACGGACTAACTTCTACAGATACGCAGTATTTT	CAISDGLTSTDTQYF
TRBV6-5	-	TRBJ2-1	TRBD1	TGTGCCAGCAGTACCGACAGGGGAGGTGAGCAGTTCTTC	CASSTDRGGEQFF
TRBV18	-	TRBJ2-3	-	TGTGCCAGCTCACCAAGGTATCTTGGCGATACGCAGTATTTT	CASSPRYLGDTQYF
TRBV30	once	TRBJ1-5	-	TGTGCCTGGAGTGTATCGGCAGCTAGCCCCCAGCATTTT	CAWSVSAASPQHF
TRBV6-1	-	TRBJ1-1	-	TGTGCCAGCAGTGAAGTTCTGGGCACTGAAGCTTTCTTT	CASSEVLGTEAFF
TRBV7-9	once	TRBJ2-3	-	TGTGCCAGCAGCTTAGCTTCAGGGGATACGCAGTATTTT	CASSLASGDTQYF
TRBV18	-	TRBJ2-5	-	TGTGCCAGCTCCGTTACACAGGGCCAAGAGACCCAGTACTTC	CASSVTQGQETQYF
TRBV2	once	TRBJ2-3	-	TGTGCCAGCAATAACTATGCGGATACGCAGTATTTT	CASNNYADTQYF
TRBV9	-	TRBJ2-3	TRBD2	TGTGCCAGCAGCGCGAGCGGGGGCGGCCTGGGGAATACGCAGTATTTT	CASSASGGGLGNTQYF
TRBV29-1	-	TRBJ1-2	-	TGCAGCGTCACGGGACATCCTTCGGGCTACACCTTC	CSVTGHPSGYTF
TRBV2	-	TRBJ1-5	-	TGTGCCAGCAGTGAAACGTCAGAAAATCAGCCCCAGCATTTT	CASSETSENQPQHF
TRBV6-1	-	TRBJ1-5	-	TGTGCCAGCAACCGACAGCTCAATCAGCCCCAGCATTTT	CASNRQLNQPQHF
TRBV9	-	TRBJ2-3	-	TGTGCCAGCAGCGTAGTGGATACGCAGTATTTT	CASSVVDTQYF
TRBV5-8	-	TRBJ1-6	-	TGTGCCAGCAGCTTGGTGATGGGGGGTTTAGCACCCCTCCACTTT	CASSLVMGGLAPLHF
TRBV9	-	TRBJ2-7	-	TGTGCCAGCAGCGTAGTCGGGAGCTCCTACGAGCAGTACTTC	CASSVVGSSYEQYF
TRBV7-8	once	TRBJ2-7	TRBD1	TGTGCCAGCAGGCAAGATACCGACAGGGGGCGAGAGCAGTACTTC	CASRQDTDRGREQYF
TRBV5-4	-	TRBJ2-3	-	TGTGCCAGCAGCGGTCCTAGCAGGAGCACAGATACGCAGTATTTT	CASSGPSRSTDTQYF
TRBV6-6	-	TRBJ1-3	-	TGTGCCAGCAGTCAGCAAGGGAATTCGGCAGGAAACACCATATATTTT	CASSQQGNSAGNTIYF
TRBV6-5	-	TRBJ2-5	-	TGTGCCAGCATCGACTACCAAGAGACCCAGTACTTC	CASIDYQETQYF
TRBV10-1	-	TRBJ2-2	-	TGCGCCAGCAGTGGGGGGGGGCGAAGAACCGGGGAGCTGTTTTTT	CASSGGGRRTGELFF
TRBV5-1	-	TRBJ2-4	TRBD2	TGCGCCAGCAGCTCGGGTCGCGGGGGAAAAAACATTCAGTACTTC	CASSSGRGGKNIQYF
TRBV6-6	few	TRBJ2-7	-	TGTGCCAGCAGTTACACATCGGGGAACTCCTACGAGCAGTACTTC	CASSYTSGNSYEQYF
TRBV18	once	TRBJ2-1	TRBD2	TGTGCCAGCTCACCAGCTAGCGGGGTGATGAATGAGCAGTTCTTC	CASSPASGVMNEQFF
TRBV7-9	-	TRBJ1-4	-	TGTGCCAGCAGCCGCGTGTCAGGGGCGCGGGGTAATGAAAAACTGTTTTTT	CASSRVSGARGNEKLFF
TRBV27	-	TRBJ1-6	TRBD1	TGTGCCAGCAGTTTAGGACAGGGGGCTCTTCATTCACCCCTCCACTTT	CASSLGQGALHSPLHF
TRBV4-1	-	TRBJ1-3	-	TGCGCCAGCAGCCAGGGGTTGACTCCGGTGGACACCATATATTTT	CASSQGLTPVDTIYF
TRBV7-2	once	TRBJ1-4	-	TGTGCCAGCAGCCCTCCCGGTATAACTACTAATGAAAAACTGTTTTTT	CASSPPGITTNEKLFF